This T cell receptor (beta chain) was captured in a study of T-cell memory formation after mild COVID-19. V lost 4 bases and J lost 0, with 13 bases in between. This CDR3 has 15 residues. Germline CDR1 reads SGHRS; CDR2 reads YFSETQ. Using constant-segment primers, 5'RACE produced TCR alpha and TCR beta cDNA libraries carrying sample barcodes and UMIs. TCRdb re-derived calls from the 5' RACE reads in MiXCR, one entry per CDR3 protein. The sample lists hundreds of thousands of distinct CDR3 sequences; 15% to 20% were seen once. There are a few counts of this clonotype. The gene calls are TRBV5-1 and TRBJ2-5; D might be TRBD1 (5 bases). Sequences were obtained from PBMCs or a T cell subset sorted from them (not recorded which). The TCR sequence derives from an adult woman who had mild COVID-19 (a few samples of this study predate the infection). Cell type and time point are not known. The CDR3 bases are TGCGCCAGCAGCCCCCTACAGGTGTACCAAGAGACCCAGTACTTC. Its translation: CASSPLQVYQETQYF.